The T cell receptor (beta chain) under discussion was sequenced for a study of blood T cells in healthy people across ages. The second PCR ran about 6 to 12 cycles with a sample-barcoded 5' primer and J-beta primers. TCRdb processed the 5' RACE reads anew with MiXCR; each CDR3 protein has one entry. In the table there are more than 900,000 distinct CDR3 sequences, under 30% of which are singletons. CDR1 is SGHTA, CDR2 FQGNSA, per germline. The germline V and J ends were trimmed by 2 bases and 1 base, with 14 bases remaining between them. This CDR3 contains 16 residues. The same specimen was also included in a second study, on T cells of mothers and their children.

This TCR was sampled from a girl aged 2-15 years in good health. J is TRBJ2-5 and V is TRBV7-2; D call uncertain. Material for sequencing was blood. The CDR3 is CASSLSMAAGQETQYF. The CDR3 DNA reads TGTGCCAGCAGCTTAAGTATGGCAGCCGGCCAAGAGACCCAGTACTTC.